One and the same sample provided the 29 T cell receptor beta chains below, sequenced in a study of cytomegalovirus exposure and HLA in healthy donors. Use of 60 Vbeta and 13 Jbeta primers characterized the PCR. Method: immunoSEQ multiplex PCR; TCRdb's copy keeps in-frame clones and lacks some. This sample has some 140,000 clones; roughly three quarters occur once, and the top ten carry 2.5% to 3.5%. The specimen sequenced was PBMCs. These receptors all come from a man aged 35-49 years in good health and CMV-seronegative.

CDR3 loop: CASGEQGLGETQYF. The DNA for the CDR3 is TGTGCCAGCGGCGAACAGGGGCTGGGAGAGACCCAGTACTTC. V usage is TRBV7-9 and J usage is TRBJ2-5; 7 bases are shared with TRBD1. From germline, CDR1 is SEHNR and CDR2 FQNEAQ (reference sequence). V was clipped by 8 bases and J by 4 bases; unmatched bases: 10. CDR3 length equals 14 residues.

V usage is TRBV7-8 and J usage is TRBJ1-2, with a weak D call TRBD1 (5 bases). Germline CDR1 and CDR2: SGHVS and FQNEAQ. This CDR3 is built from 13 residues. V was cut by 3 bases and J by 6 bases, with 11 bases left in between. The chain's CDR3 is CASSFRGLDGYTF. CDR3 nucleotide sequence: TGTGCCAGCAGCTTTAGGGGACTTGATGGCTACACCTTC.

This clone came up a few times. The rearrangement links TRBV5-1 to TRBJ2-1; D is unclear. The germline CDR1 and CDR2 sequences are SGHRS and YFSETQ. V lost 4 bases and J 7 bases, leaving 9 bases between the germline ends. This CDR3 contains 12 residues. CDR3 sequence: CASSPPANEQFF. CDR3 sequence (DNA): TGCGCCAGCAGCCCCCCCGCGAATGAGCAGTTCTTC.

This chain joins TRBV19 and TRBJ2-3; a weak D match, TRBD2 (5 bases). The ends were cut back, 2 bases at V and 6 bases at J, with 9 bases in the middle. The CDR3 spans 13 residues. Per the germline V gene, CDR1 is LNHDA and CDR2 is SQIVND (reference sequence). CDR3 sequence reads: CASSITGGDTQYF. The DNA for the CDR3 is TGTGCCAGTAGTATAACTGGCGGGGATACGCAGTATTTT.

This clone has only a few counts. The J gene is TRBJ1-1, the V gene TRBV5-6, with D perhaps TRBD1 (5 bases). Germline values: CDR1 SGHDT, CDR2 YYEEEE. There are 13 residues in the CDR3. V was shortened by 0 bases and J by 6 bases, with 9 bases between the two germline ends. For the CDR3, the DNA is TGTGCCAGCAGCTTGGGACAGTTGGCTGAAGCTTTCTTT. This codes for CASSLGQLAEAFF.

This clone was observed once. V and J are TRBV5-8 and TRBJ2-5; D perhaps matches TRBD1 (8 bases). This CDR3 spans 14 amino acids. Trimming stripped 7 bases from V and 4 bases from J, with 17 bases between. Germline V gene lookup returns CDR1 SGHTS and CDR2 YDEGEE. The CDR3 sequence is CASLGQGGGETQYF. CDR3 coding DNA: TGTGCCAGCCTCGGACAGGGCGGGGGAGAGACCCAGTACTTC.

In its sample, this clone was seen a few times. The chain carries TRBV4-3 and TRBJ1-6, with D maybe TRBD1 (6 bases). Trimming stripped 2 bases from V and 10 bases from J, with 12 bases between. CDR1 and CDR2 from the germline V gene are LGHNA and YSLEER. The CDR3 covers 14 residues. CDR3 region: CASSQQQGRSPLHF. The CDR3 DNA reads TGCGCCAGCAGCCAACAACAGGGCAGGTCACCCCTCCACTTT.

The chain links TRBV4-1 to TRBJ2-3; 13 bases line up with TRBD2. There are 20 residues in the CDR3. Germline V CDR1 and CDR2: MGHRA, YSYEKL. Trimming cost V 0 bases and J 4 bases; bases outside gene matches: 13. In nucleotides, the CDR3 is TGCGCCAGCAGCCAAGATGAAGGTCCCACGACTAGCGGGGGGTCAGATACGCAGTATTTT. Amino acid sequence: CASSQDEGPTTSGGSDTQYF.

The chain recombines TRBV7-9 with TRBJ2-2; possible D gene TRBD1, 6 bases. CDR3 length: 14 residues. Germline CDR1 reads SEHNR; CDR2 reads FQNEAQ (reference sequence). Trimming took off 5 bases at V and 1 base at J, with 8 bases between the two ends. CDR3 bases: TGTGCCAGCAGCCCGACAGGGAACACCGGGGAGCTGTTTTTT. Translated: CASSPTGNTGELFF.

The chain has TRBV19 and TRBJ1-2; D uncertain. V dropped 1 base and J dropped 0 bases, with 9 bases sitting between them. Looked up from germline, CDR1 is LNHDA and CDR2 is SQIVND (reference sequence). The CDR3 contains 15 residues. The CDR3 here is CASSIALTTNYGYTF. In DNA, the CDR3 is TGTGCCAGTAGTATAGCCCTCACAACTAACTATGGCTACACCTTC.

This clone was counted only a few times. The gene calls are TRBV28 and TRBJ1-2, with 9 bases identical to TRBD1. CDR1 MDHEN and CDR2 SYDVKM come from the germline V gene. The CDR3 length is 14 residues. With 8 bases clipped from V and 8 bases from J, the junction kept 12 bases outside the gene matches. The CDR3 DNA follows: TGTGCCAGCCTAAGTTGGGACAGGGTGGAGGGCTACACCTTC. Amino acids: CASLSWDRVEGYTF.

This chain joins TRBV27 and TRBJ1-5; no clear D gene. The V gene's germline CDR1 is MNHEY and CDR2 SMNVEV (reference sequence). The CDR3 has 15 amino acids. The ends were cut back, 2 bases at V and 4 bases at J, with 12 bases in the middle. The CDR3 coding sequence is TGTGCCAGCAGTTTAAGGTGGGGAGGGAATCAGCCCCAGCATTTT. Translating it yields CASSLRWGGNQPQHF.

This clone was seen a few times. The gene calls are TRBV10-3 and TRBJ1-6; tentative D call: TRBD1 (5 bases). V lost 4 bases to trimming and J lost 8 bases, with 15 bases between them. CDR1 is ENHRY and CDR2 is SYGVKD in the germline V gene. The CDR3 has 15 residues. The CDR3 spells CAISGRGTLDSPLHF. CDR3 nucleotides: TGTGCCATCAGTGGAAGGGGCACCCTGGATTCACCCCTCCACTTT.

V gene TRBV10-3 combines with J gene TRBJ2-5, with a tentative D call TRBD2 (6 bases). The germline V gene encodes CDR1 ENHRY and CDR2 SYGVKD. The CDR3 contains 16 residues. Between the trimmed V and J ends, which lost 3 bases and 5 bases, there was a span of 19 bases. DNA for the CDR3: TGTGCCATCAGTGATGAGACTAGGCTGGGCGGGGAGACCCAGTACTTC. Amino acid sequence: CAISDETRLGGETQYF.

This chain joins TRBV19 and TRBJ1-1; D perhaps matches TRBD1 (5 bases). This CDR3 region has 13 residues. In germline, CDR1 is LNHDA, CDR2 SQIVND (reference sequence). Trimming removed 10 bases from V and 7 bases from J, with 19 bases in between. The DNA of the CDR3 is TGTGCCACCCAGACCGCGGGGCTTAATGAAGCTTTCTTT. Encoded protein: CATQTAGLNEAFF.

This chain uses TRBV29-1 with TRBJ1-2; possible D gene TRBD1, 6 bases. Germline V gene sequence: CDR1 SQVTM, CDR2 ANQGSEA. V lost 6 bases, J lost 4 bases, and 15 bases lay in between. The CDR3 consists of 13 residues. For the CDR3, the DNA is TGCAGCGTGGGACTACAGGGAAGCTATGGCTACACCTTC. It translates to CSVGLQGSYGYTF. Drawing the rest from reference TRBV29-1 and TRBJ1-2, the complete variable domain is SAVISQKPSRDICQRGTSLTIQCQVDSQVTMMFWYRQQPGQSLTLIATANQGSEATYESGFVIDKFPISRPNLTFSTLTVSNMSPEDSSIYLCSVGLQGSYGYTFGSGTRLTVV.

V gene TRBV13 combines with J gene TRBJ1-2, with a weak D call TRBD1 (5 bases). The CDR3 is 15 residues long. Germline V gene data show CDR1 as PRHDT and CDR2 as FYEKMQ (reference sequence). The germline V and J ends were trimmed by 5 bases and 0 bases, with 13 bases remaining between them. The CDR3: CASSPTPRANYGYTF. The CDR3, as DNA: TGTGCCAGCAGCCCAACCCCCAGGGCTAACTATGGCTACACCTTC. Variable domain in full (rest from reference TRBV13 and TRBJ1-2): AAGVIQSPRHLIKEKRETATLKCYPIPRHDTVYWYQQGPGQDPQFLISFYEKMQSDKGSIPDRFSAQQFSDYHSELNMSSLELGDSALYFCASSPTPRANYGYTFGSGTRLTVV.

This chain joins TRBV28 and TRBJ1-5; D call uncertain. The CDR3 runs to 16 residues. V lost 6 bases, J lost 2 bases, and 17 bases lay in between. Germline V gene data show CDR1 as MDHEN and CDR2 as SYDVKM. This chain's CDR3 is CASSFAGEGGNQPQHF. CDR3 coding DNA: TGTGCCAGCAGCTTTGCCGGGGAGGGCGGCAATCAGCCCCAGCATTTT.

V is TRBV30 and J is TRBJ2-3; 10 positions match TRBD2. In germline, CDR1 is GTSNPN, CDR2 SVGIG (reference sequence). The length of the CDR3 is 13 residues. J lost 6 bases, V lost 8 bases, and 8 bases had no gene match. The CDR3 reads CAGSGGAEDTQYF. The CDR3 region has the DNA TGTGCCGGAAGCGGGGGGGCCGAGGATACGCAGTATTTT.

This chain links TRBV5-1 with TRBJ2-7; a possible D gene is TRBD2 (6 bases). Germline CDR1 SGHRS, CDR2 YFSETQ. V was shortened by 0 bases and J by 5 bases, with 15 bases between the two germline ends. The CDR3 is made up of 15 amino acids. Here the CDR3 reads CASSLGAGLNHEQYF. The CDR3 coding sequence is TGCGCCAGCAGCTTGGGTGCGGGGCTTAATCACGAGCAGTACTTC.

The genes are TRBV5-1 and TRBJ2-2; 9 bases agree with TRBD1. Per germline, CDR1 SGHRS and CDR2 YFSETQ. Trimming cost V 5 bases and J 5 bases; bases outside gene matches: 7. This CDR3 comprises 15 residues. The CDR3 nucleotides are TGCGCCAGCAGTATAGGACAGGGGTCTACCGGGGAGCTGTTTTTT. Translated, it gives CASSIGQGSTGELFF. The full variable domain, rest sourced from reference TRBV5-1 and TRBJ2-2, is KAGVTQTPRYLIKTRGQQVTLSCSPISGHRSVSWYQQTPGQGLQFLFEYFSETQRNKGNFPGRFSGRQFSNSRSEMNVSTLELGDSALYLCASSIGQGSTGELFFGEGSRLTVL.

The sample holds one count of this clone. This chain uses TRBV27 with TRBJ2-7; 12 nucleotides agree with TRBD2. The germline CDR1 and CDR2 sequences are MNHEY and SMNVEV (reference sequence). V was clipped by 4 bases and J by 6 bases; unmatched bases: 10. The CDR3 loop spans 16 amino acids. CDR3 amino acids: CASSSPSGTSGREQYF. The CDR3 coding sequence is TGTGCCAGCAGTTCCCCCTCCGGGACTAGCGGGCGCGAGCAGTACTTC.

CDR3 in DNA: TGCGCCAGCAGCCGCGGCGGGAGGGCCGGGGAGACCCAGTACTTC. Protein product: CASSRGGRAGETQYF. This rearrangement joins TRBV4-3 to TRBJ2-5; 9 positions agree with TRBD2. The trim removed 4 bases at V and 5 bases at J, leaving 8 bases unmatched. Germline V lookup: CDR1 LGHNA, CDR2 YSLEER. The length of the CDR3 is 15 residues.

This clone was observed a single time. The gene calls are TRBV6-5 and TRBJ2-7; possibly TRBD2 for D (5 bases). Deletions cut 2 bases from V and 6 bases from J, with 17 bases between. Germline V lookup: CDR1 MNHEY, CDR2 SVGAGI. CDR3 length: 15 residues. In DNA form, the CDR3 reads TGTGCCAGCAGTTACACCCGGACTGGGCCTCGCGAGCAGTACTTC. This encodes CASSYTRTGPREQYF.

This clone was seen only once. This chain joins TRBV29-1 and TRBJ2-3; 8 bases are shared with TRBD2. CDR1 and CDR2 (germline): SQVTM, ANQGSEA. This CDR3 comprises 14 residues. The junction had 5 bases not matched to a gene; V was cut back by 4 bases and J by 2 bases. The CDR3 is CSVAGGGNTDTQYF. The CDR3 bases are TGCAGCGTTGCTGGCGGGGGGAACACAGATACGCAGTATTTT.

The chain recombines TRBV19 with TRBJ2-3; 7 nucleotides line up with TRBD1. Germline values: CDR1 LNHDA, CDR2 SQIVND (reference sequence). The J segment lost 4 bases and the V segment lost 7 bases, leaving 2 bases of the junction unmatched. This CDR3 is built from 12 residues. CDR3 sequence: CASTQGADTQYF. The CDR3 region has the DNA TGTGCCAGTACGCAGGGGGCAGATACGCAGTATTTT.

The chain couples TRBV5-1 to TRBJ2-5; tentatively, D is TRBD2 (5 bases). Germline-derived CDR1 and CDR2 are SGHRS and YFSETQ. The CDR3 is 15 residues long. V lost 0 bases and J lost 5, with 14 bases in between. The CDR3 nucleotides read TGCGCCAGCAGCTTGGCTGGCGGGCACGCGGAGACCCAGTACTTC. Translated: CASSLAGGHAETQYF. Supplemented by reference TRBV5-1 and TRBJ2-5, the full variable domain reads KAGVTQTPRYLIKTRGQQVTLSCSPISGHRSVSWYQQTPGQGLQFLFEYFSETQRNKGNFPGRFSGRQFSNSRSEMNVSTLELGDSALYLCASSLAGGHAETQYFGPGTRLLVL.

This clone was detected once. The chain has TRBV19 and TRBJ1-5; 11 positions match TRBD1. The CDR3 extends over 13 amino acids. After removal of 6 bases from V and 7 bases from J, the junction contained 2 bases not matched to a gene. The germline gives CDR1 LNHDA, CDR2 SQIVND (reference sequence). CDR3: CASSRTGGQPQHF. The DNA of the CDR3 is TGTGCCAGTAGCCGGACAGGGGGCCAGCCCCAGCATTTT.

This chain uses TRBV28 with TRBJ2-4; 8 bases match TRBD1. Germline V gene data show CDR1 as MDHEN and CDR2 as SYDVKM. The V and J ends lost 3 bases and 3 bases, in that order; junction bases with no gene match: 10. CDR3 length: 17 amino acids. The CDR3 spells CASSLSRQGAFKNIQYF. The CDR3, as DNA: TGTGCCAGCAGTTTGTCCCGTCAGGGGGCTTTCAAAAACATTCAGTACTTC.